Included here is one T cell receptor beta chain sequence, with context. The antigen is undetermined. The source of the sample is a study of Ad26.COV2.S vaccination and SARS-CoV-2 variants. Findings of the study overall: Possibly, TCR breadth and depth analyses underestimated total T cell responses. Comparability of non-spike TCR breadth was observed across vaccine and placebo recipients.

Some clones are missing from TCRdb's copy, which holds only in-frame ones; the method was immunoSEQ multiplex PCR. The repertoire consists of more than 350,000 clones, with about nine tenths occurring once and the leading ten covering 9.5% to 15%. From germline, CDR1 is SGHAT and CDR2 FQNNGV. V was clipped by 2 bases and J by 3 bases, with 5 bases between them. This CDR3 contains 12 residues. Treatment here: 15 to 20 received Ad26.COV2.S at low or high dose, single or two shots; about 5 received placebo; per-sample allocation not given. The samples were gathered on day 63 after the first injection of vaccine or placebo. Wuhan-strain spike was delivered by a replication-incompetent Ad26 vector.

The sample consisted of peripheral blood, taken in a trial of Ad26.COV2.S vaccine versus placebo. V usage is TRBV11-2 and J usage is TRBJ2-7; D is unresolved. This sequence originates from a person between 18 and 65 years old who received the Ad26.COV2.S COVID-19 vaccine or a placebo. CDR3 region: CASSLHFYEQYF. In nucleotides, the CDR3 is TGTGCCAGCAGCTTACATTTCTACGAGCAGTACTTC. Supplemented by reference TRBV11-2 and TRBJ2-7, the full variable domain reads EAGVAQSPRYKIIEKRQSVAFWCNPISGHATLYWYQQILGQGPKLLIQFQNNGVVDDSQLPKDRFSAERLKGVDSTLKIQPAKLEDSAVYLCASSLHFYEQYFGPGTRLTVT.